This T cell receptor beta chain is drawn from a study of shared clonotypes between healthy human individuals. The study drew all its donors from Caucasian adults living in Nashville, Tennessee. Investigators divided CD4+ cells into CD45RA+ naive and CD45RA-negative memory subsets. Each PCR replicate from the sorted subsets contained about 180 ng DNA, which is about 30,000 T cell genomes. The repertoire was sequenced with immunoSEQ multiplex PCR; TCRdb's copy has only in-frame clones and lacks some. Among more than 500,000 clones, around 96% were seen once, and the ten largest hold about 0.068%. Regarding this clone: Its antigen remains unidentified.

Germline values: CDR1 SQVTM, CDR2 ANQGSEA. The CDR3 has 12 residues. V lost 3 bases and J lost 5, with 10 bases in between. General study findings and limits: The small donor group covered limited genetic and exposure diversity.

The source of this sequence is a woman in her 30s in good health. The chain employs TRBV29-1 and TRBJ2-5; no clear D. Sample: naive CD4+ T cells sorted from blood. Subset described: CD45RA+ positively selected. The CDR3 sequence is CSVDPPGETQYF. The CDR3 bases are TGCAGCGTTGACCCCCCTGGGGAGACCCAGTACTTC.